This section outlines one T cell receptor beta chain sequence together with its context. V was pared by 4 bases and J by 3 bases, with 16 bases between. This CDR3 has 15 residues. Germline V gene sequence: CDR1 SGHAT, CDR2 FQNNGV. Each CDR3 protein gets one entry after TCRdb re-called the 5' RACE reads with MiXCR. This table holds roughly 30,000 distinct CDR3 sequences, 4.5% to 6.5% found once. This sample was included in a study of early T cells in non-severe SARS-CoV-2 infection. Sample: whole blood. The rearrangement links TRBV11-2 to TRBJ2-7; perhaps TRBD2 as D (5 bases). The TCR comes from an adult who was a healthcare worker with PCR-confirmed SARS-CoV-2 infection or an uninfected control (not recorded which). DNA of the CDR3: TGTGCCAGCAGCTCCCCCGGGAAAACTAACTACGAGCAGTACTTC. Its translation is CASSSPGKTNYEQYF. Full variable domain (outside the CDR3, taken from reference TRBV11-2 and TRBJ2-7): EAGVAQSPRYKIIEKRQSVAFWCNPISGHATLYWYQQILGQGPKLLIQFQNNGVVDDSQLPKDRFSAERLKGVDSTLKIQPAKLEDSAVYLCASSSPGKTNYEQYFGPGTRLTVT.